This T cell receptor (beta chain) was recorded in a study of blood T cell repertoires in COVID-19. About the research overall: From T cells, B-cell-depleted T cells, or PBMCs came the material, which was cDNA or gDNA.

Authors' methods: Estimates of nucleated cell counts were drawn from the amplification of reference gene primers. TCRdb keeps only in-frame clones here, not all; method: immunoSEQ multiplex PCR. V and J calls and clone size come straight from that table; D and trimming were deduced from the DNA. The sample holds about 140,000 clones, 88% seen once. CDR1 is LNHDA and CDR2 is SQIVND in the germline V gene (reference sequence). This CDR3 spans 18 amino acids. The V segment lost 10 bases and the J segment 0 bases; nucleotides outside the gene matches: 17. In its sample, this clone was seen once. The sequence was collected from a woman between 50 and 59 years old with acute or convalescent COVID-19. V usage is TRBV19 and J usage is TRBJ2-4; 8 nucleotides align to TRBD1. The sequencing sample was made of peripheral blood. CDR3 nucleotides: TGTGCCATTATCAGAGGACAGGGACTGTTACTAGCCAAAAACATTCAGTACTTC. It is translated as CAIIRGQGLLLAKNIQYF.